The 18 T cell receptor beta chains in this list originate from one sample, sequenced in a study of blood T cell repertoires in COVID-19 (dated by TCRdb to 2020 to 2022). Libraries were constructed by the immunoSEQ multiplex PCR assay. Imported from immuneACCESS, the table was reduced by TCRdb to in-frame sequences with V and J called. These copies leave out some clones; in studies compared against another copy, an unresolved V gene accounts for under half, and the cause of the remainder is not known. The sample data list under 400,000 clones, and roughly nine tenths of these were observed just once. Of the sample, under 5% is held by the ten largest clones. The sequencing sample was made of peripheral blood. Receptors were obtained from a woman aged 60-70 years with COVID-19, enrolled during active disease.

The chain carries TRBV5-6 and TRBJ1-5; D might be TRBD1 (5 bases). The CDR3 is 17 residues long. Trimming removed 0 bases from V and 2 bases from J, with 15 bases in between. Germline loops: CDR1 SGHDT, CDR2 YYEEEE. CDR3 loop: CASSLGFRAEGNQPQHF. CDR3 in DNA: TGTGCCAGCAGCTTGGGTTTCAGGGCGGAAGGCAATCAGCCCCAGCATTTT. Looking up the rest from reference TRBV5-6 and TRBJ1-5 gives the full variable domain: DAGVTQSPTHLIKTRGQQVTLRCSPKSGHDTVSWYQQALGQGPQFIFQYYEEEERQRGNFPDRFSGHQFPNYSSELNVNALLLGDSALYLCASSLGFRAEGNQPQHFGDGTRLSIL.

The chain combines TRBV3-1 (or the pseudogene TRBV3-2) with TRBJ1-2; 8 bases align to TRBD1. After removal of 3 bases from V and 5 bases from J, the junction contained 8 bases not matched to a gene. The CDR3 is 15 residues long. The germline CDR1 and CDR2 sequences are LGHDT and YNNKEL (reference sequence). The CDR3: CASSQGDRGKYGYTF. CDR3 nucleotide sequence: TGTGCCAGCAGCCAGGGTGACAGGGGAAAATATGGCTACACCTTC.

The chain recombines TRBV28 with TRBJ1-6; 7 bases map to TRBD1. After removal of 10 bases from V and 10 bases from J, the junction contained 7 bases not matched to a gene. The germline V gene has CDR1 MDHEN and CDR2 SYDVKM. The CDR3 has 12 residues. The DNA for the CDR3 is TGTGCCACCCGACAGGGTCGATCACCCCTCCACTTT. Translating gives CATRQGRSPLHF.

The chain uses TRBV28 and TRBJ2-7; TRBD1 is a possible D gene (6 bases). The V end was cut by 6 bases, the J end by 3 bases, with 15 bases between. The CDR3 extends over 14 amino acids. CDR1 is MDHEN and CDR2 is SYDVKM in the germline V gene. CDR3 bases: TGTGCCAGCAGCCCCTACGACAGGAGCTACGAGCAGTACTTC. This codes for CASSPYDRSYEQYF.

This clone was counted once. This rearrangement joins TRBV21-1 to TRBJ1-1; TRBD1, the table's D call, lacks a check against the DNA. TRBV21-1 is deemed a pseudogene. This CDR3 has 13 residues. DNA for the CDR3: TGTGCCTTCCTAAAAGGGGATGTGTCTGAAGCTTTCTTT. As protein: CAFLKGDVSEAFF.

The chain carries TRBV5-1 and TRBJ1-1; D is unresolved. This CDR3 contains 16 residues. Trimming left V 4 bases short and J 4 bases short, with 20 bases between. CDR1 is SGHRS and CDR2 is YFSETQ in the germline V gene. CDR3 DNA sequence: TGCGCCAGCAGCCGCCTCCCCAGCGGGCGAGGCACTGAAGCTTTCTTT. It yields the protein CASSRLPSGRGTEAFF.

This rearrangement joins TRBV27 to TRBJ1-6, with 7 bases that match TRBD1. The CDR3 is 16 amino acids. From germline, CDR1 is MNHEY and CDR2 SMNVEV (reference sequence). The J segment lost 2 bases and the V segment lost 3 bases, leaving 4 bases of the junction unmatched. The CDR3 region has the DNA TGTGCCAGCAGTTTCTTAGGACAGGCCTATAATTCACCCCTCCACTTT. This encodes CASSFLGQAYNSPLHF.

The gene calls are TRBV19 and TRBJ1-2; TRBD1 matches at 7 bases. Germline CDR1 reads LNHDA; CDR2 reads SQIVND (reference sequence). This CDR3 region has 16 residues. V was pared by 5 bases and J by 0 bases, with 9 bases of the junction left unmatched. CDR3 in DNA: TGTGCCAGTAGTGCTTGGACAGGCCATTCTAACTATGGCTACACCTTC. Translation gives CASSAWTGHSNYGYTF.

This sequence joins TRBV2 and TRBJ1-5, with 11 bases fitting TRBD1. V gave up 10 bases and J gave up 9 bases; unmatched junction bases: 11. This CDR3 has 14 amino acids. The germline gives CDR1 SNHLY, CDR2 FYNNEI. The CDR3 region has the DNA TGTGCCACCGACGTTGGACAGGGGGCACCGCCCCAGCATTTT. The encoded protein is CATDVGQGAPPQHF.

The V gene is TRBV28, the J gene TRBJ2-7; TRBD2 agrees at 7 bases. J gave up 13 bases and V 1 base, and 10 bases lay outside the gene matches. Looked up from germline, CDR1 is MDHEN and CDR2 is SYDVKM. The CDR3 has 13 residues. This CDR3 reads CASSLSEPGGIYF. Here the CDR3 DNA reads TGTGCCAGCAGTTTATCGGAGCCGGGGGGAATCTACTTC.

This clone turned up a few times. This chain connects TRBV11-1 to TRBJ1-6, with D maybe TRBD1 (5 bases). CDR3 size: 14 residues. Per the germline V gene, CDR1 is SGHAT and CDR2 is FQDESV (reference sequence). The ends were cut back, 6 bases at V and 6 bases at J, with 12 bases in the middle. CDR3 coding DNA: TGTGCCAGCAGTTTGACAGATCGTAATTCACCCCTCCACTTT. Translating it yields CASSLTDRNSPLHF.

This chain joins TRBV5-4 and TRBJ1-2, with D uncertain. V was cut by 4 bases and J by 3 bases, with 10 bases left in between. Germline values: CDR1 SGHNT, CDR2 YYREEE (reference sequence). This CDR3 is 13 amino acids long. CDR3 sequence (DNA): TGTGCCAGCAGCCGGGTCGGGGACTATGGCTACACCTTC. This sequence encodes CASSRVGDYGYTF.

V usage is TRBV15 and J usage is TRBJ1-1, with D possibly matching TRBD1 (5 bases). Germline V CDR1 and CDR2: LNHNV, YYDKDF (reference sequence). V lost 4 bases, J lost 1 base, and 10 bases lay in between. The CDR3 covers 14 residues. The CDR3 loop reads CATSIQGPNTEAFF. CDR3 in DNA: TGTGCCACCAGCATCCAGGGCCCGAACACTGAAGCTTTCTTT.

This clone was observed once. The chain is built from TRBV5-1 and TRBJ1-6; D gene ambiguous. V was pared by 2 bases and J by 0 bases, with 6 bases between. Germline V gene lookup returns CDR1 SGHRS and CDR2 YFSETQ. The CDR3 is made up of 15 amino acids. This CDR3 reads CASSLQSSYNSPLHF. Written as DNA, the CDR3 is TGCGCCAGCAGCTTACAGAGCTCCTATAATTCACCCCTCCACTTT.

The CDR3 here is CASSLTGDTEAFF. CDR3 sequence (DNA): TGTGCCAGCAGCCTGACAGGGGACACTGAAGCTTTCTTT. The chain has TRBV12-3 or TRBV12-4 and TRBJ1-1; 8 positions agree with TRBD1. The CDR3 has 13 residues. V shed 6 bases, J shed 3 bases, and the junction held 3 bases outside the gene matches.

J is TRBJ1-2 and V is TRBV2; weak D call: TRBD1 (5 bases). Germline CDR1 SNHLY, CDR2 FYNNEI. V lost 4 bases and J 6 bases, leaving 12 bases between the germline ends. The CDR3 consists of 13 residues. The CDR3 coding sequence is TGTGCCAGCAGTGGTCAAGGGGTAGATGGCTACACCTTC. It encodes CASSGQGVDGYTF.

The CDR3 protein is CASSPGTASSYEQYF. The CDR3 nucleotides read TGTGCCAGCAGCCCCGGGACAGCGAGCTCCTACGAGCAGTACTTC. The chain has TRBV6-5 and TRBJ2-7; 7 bases align to TRBD1. CDR3 length: 15 amino acids. Germline V lookup: CDR1 MNHEY, CDR2 SVGAGI. Trimming removed 6 bases from V and 0 bases from J; junction bases left unmatched: 8.

CDR3 residues: CASQKYTGTGTRYGNQPQHF. As DNA, the CDR3 is TGTGCCAGCCAAAAATATACCGGGACAGGTACTAGATACGGCAATCAGCCCCAGCATTTT. The chain recombines TRBV27 with TRBJ1-5; TRBD1 matches 8 bases. J lost 2 bases, V lost 8 bases, and 23 bases had no gene match. The CDR3 is 20 residues long. CDR1 and CDR2 from the germline V gene are MNHEY and SMNVEV (reference sequence).